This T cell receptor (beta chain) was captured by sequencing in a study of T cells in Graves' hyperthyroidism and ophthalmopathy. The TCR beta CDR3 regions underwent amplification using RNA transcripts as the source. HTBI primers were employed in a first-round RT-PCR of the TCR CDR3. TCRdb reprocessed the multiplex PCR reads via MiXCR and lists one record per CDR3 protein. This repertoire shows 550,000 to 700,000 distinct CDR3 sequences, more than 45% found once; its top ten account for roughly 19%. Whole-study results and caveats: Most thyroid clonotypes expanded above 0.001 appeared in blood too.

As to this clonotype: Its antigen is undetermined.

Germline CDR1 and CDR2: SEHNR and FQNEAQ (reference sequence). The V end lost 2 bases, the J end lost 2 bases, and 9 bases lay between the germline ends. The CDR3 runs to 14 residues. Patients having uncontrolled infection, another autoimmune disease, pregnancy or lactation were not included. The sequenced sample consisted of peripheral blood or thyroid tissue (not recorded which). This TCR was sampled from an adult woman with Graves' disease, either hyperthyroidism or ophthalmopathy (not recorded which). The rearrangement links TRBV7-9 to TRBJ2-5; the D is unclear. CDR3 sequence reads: CASSLQEIQETQYF. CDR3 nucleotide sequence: TGTGCCAGCAGCTTACAGGAAATACAAGAGACCCAGTACTTC.